Listed below are T cell receptor beta chains from one sample, sequenced in a study of blood T cells in healthy people across ages. TCRdb reanalysed the 5' RACE reads using MiXCR and keeps one entry per CDR3 protein. The sample holds over 450,000 distinct CDR3 sequences, less than 25% seen once. These data were also filed under a second study, of T cells of mothers and their children.

The sequenced sample consisted of blood. Every receptor here comes from a boy younger than 18 in good health. Each CDR3 is given with its conserved first and last residue. A D gene is named only where the DNA matches it firmly. Clone size, where shown, is once, few, many, or a class for clones that have expanded.

D gene: NA; V gene: TRBV7-3; CDR3 length: 16; clone size: few; J gene: TRBJ2-1; CDR3 protein: CASSLGGSGGYNEQFF; CDR3 DNA: TGTGCCAGCAGCTTAGGGGGTAGCGGAGGCTACAATGAGCAGTTCTTC
D gene: NA; V gene: TRBV6-5; CDR3 length: 16; clone size: NA; J gene: TRBJ2-3; CDR3 protein: CASSYSAGSMADTQYF; CDR3 DNA: TGTGCCAGCAGTTACTCGGCGGGCAGTATGGCAGATACGCAGTATTTT
D gene: NA; V gene: TRBV5-1; CDR3 length: 17; clone size: few; J gene: TRBJ1-4; CDR3 protein: CASSLDSGVGGNEKLFF; CDR3 DNA: TGCGCCAGCAGCTTGGATAGCGGAGTCGGGGGTAATGAAAAACTGTTTTTT
D gene: NA; V gene: TRBV29-1; CDR3 length: 12; clone size: NA; J gene: TRBJ2-7; CDR3 protein: CKPHGTSYEQCF; CDR3 DNA: TGCAAACCCCACGGTACTAGCTACGAGCAGTGCTTC
D gene: NA; V gene: TRBV11-2; CDR3 length: 16; clone size: once; J gene: TRBJ2-3; CDR3 protein: CASSFGPGGITDTQYF; CDR3 DNA: TGTGCCAGCAGCTTCGGCCCCGGAGGGATCACAGATACGCAGTATTTT
D gene: TRBD1; V gene: TRBV24-1; CDR3 length: 15; clone size: NA; J gene: TRBJ2-5; CDR3 protein: CATSPGQGDVETQYF; CDR3 DNA: TGTGCCACCAGTCCCGGACAGGGGGATGTAGAGACCCAGTACTTC
D gene: NA; V gene: TRBV10-3; CDR3 length: 14; clone size: NA; J gene: TRBJ2-3; CDR3 protein: CAISGVSSTDTQYF; CDR3 DNA: TGTGCCATCAGTGGTGTGTCTAGCACAGATACGCAGTATTTT
D gene: NA; V gene: TRBV7-2; CDR3 length: 15; clone size: NA; J gene: TRBJ2-3; CDR3 protein: CASSFPVGGTDTQYF; CDR3 DNA: TGTGCCAGCAGCTTTCCGGTCGGGGGCACAGATACGCAGTATTTT
D gene: TRBD1; V gene: TRBV4-2; CDR3 length: 15; clone size: NA; J gene: TRBJ2-7; CDR3 protein: CASSQDWSRGYEQYF; CDR3 DNA: TGTGCCAGCAGCCAAGATTGGAGCAGGGGGTACGAGCAGTACTTC
D gene: TRBD2; V gene: TRBV20-1; CDR3 length: 15; clone size: few; J gene: TRBJ2-2; CDR3 protein: CSARTTSANTGELFF; CDR3 DNA: TGCAGTGCTAGGACGACTAGCGCGAACACCGGGGAGCTGTTTTTT
D gene: TRBD1; V gene: TRBV7-9; CDR3 length: 17; clone size: few; J gene: TRBJ2-1; CDR3 protein: CASSLEWTGGTYNERFF; CDR3 DNA: TGTGCCAGCAGCTTAGAATGGACAGGGGGCACCTACAATGAGCGGTTCTTC
D gene: NA; V gene: TRBV4-3; CDR3 length: 16; clone size: NA; J gene: TRBJ2-2; CDR3 protein: CASSQESDWNTGELFF; CDR3 DNA: TGCGCCAGCAGCCAAGAATCAGACTGGAACACCGGGGAGCTGTTTTTT
D gene: NA; V gene: TRBV12-3/TRBV12-4; CDR3 length: 14; clone size: few; J gene: TRBJ1-3; CDR3 protein: CASSFLGIGNTIYF; CDR3 DNA: TGTGCCAGCAGTTTCTTGGGCATTGGAAACACCATATATTTT
D gene: NA; V gene: TRBV27; CDR3 length: 15; clone size: few; J gene: TRBJ2-7; CDR3 protein: CASSLGPPTAYEQYF; CDR3 DNA: TGTGCCAGCAGTTTGGGACCACCGACAGCTTACGAGCAGTACTTC
D gene: NA; V gene: TRBV6-6; CDR3 length: 16; clone size: once; J gene: TRBJ2-7; CDR3 protein: CASSSDGRRGLYEQYF; CDR3 DNA: TGTGCCAGCAGTTCCGACGGGCGGAGGGGACTCTACGAGCAGTACTTC
D gene: NA; V gene: TRBV6-2/TRBV6-3; CDR3 length: 13; clone size: NA; J gene: TRBJ1-2; CDR3 protein: CASNSGFSTGYTF; CDR3 DNA: TGTGCCAGCAATTCCGGATTCTCGACTGGCTACACCTTC
D gene: TRBD2; V gene: TRBV6-1; CDR3 length: 16; clone size: NA; J gene: TRBJ2-3; CDR3 protein: CASSAILAERTDTQYF; CDR3 DNA: TGTGCCAGCAGCGCCATACTAGCGGAGAGGACAGATACGCAGTATTTT
D gene: NA; V gene: TRBV6-5; CDR3 length: 12; clone size: few; J gene: TRBJ1-1; CDR3 protein: CASSHRDTEAFF; CDR3 DNA: TGTGCCAGCAGCCACAGGGACACTGAAGCTTTCTTT
D gene: NA; V gene: TRBV28; CDR3 length: 15; clone size: NA; J gene: TRBJ2-5; CDR3 protein: CASNPGTLRQETQYF; CDR3 DNA: TGTGCCAGCAATCCGGGGACCCTTCGTCAAGAGACCCAGTACTTC
D gene: TRBD1; V gene: TRBV7-9; CDR3 length: 16; clone size: few; J gene: TRBJ2-1; CDR3 protein: CASSSGTGGIYNEQFF; CDR3 DNA: TGTGCCAGCAGCTCCGGGACAGGGGGAATTTACAATGAGCAGTTCTTC
D gene: TRBD2; V gene: TRBV13; CDR3 length: 16; clone size: NA; J gene: TRBJ2-1; CDR3 protein: CASSLQMLAGKYEQFF; CDR3 DNA: TGTGCCAGCAGCTTACAGATGCTAGCGGGAAAGTATGAGCAGTTCTTC
D gene: NA; V gene: TRBV27; CDR3 length: 14; clone size: few; J gene: TRBJ2-7; CDR3 protein: CASSKRGGSDEQYF; CDR3 DNA: TGTGCCAGCAGCAAGAGAGGGGGTTCCGACGAGCAGTACTTC